Listed below are T cell receptor beta chains from one sample, sequenced in a study of CD8 T cells in ankylosing spondylitis. TCRdb reprocessed the 5' RACE reads via MiXCR and lists one record per CDR3 protein. Found here are roughly 230,000 distinct CDR3 sequences, 18% of them singletons; the top ten hold around 33%. The sample comprised blood, either unsorted or a sorted T cell fraction (not recorded which). Receptor source: a male donor with ankylosing spondylitis or in good health (not recorded which). Each CDR3 is given with its conserved first and last residue. The D gene is left open where the match is weak. Expanded clones are given a class, and other clones once, few, many or no size at all.

TRBJ2-4 | TRBV9 | NA | TRBD1 | TGTGCCAGCAGCGTAGTTGGGTGGGACAGTGACATTCAGTACTTC | CASSVVGWDSDIQYF
TRBJ2-5 | TRBV9 | many | NA | TGTGCCAGCAGCGTAGTCGGTGGATACCAAGAGACCCAGTACTTC | CASSVVGGYQETQYF
TRBJ1-2 | TRBV4-1 | few | NA | TGCGCCAGCAGCCAGTCCACCGGACGGGTTAACTATGGCTACACCTTC | CASSQSTGRVNYGYTF
TRBJ2-1 | TRBV7-6 | few | NA | TGTGCCAGCAGCTCCGTCGAGACCTACAATGAGCAGTTCTTC | CASSSVETYNEQFF
TRBJ2-7 | TRBV27 | few | TRBD1 | TGTGCCAGCAGTTCCTTTGCCCGACAGGGCCCCTACGAGCAGTACTTC | CASSSFARQGPYEQYF
TRBJ2-5 | TRBV6-2/TRBV6-3 | few | TRBD2 | TGTGCCAGCAGTGATGGACTAGCGGGATTTGAGACCCAGTACTTC | CASSDGLAGFETQYF
TRBJ2-7 | TRBV4-3 | many | TRBD2 | TGCGCCAGCAGCCAAGATTCCCTAGGGACTAGCGGGTACGAGCAGTACTTC | CASSQDSLGTSGYEQYF
TRBJ1-4 | TRBV4-3 | few | NA | TGCGCCAGCAGCCAAGATAGGGCAGGGTCCGAAAAACTGTTTTTT | CASSQDRAGSEKLFF
TRBJ2-3 | TRBV4-3 | NA | TRBD2 | TGCGCCAGCAGCCAGTTTAGCGGGGGGGGGACAGATACGCAGTATTTT | CASSQFSGGGTDTQYF
TRBJ2-7 | TRBV27 | few | NA | TGTGCCAGCAGTCGTAATACCTACGAGCAGTACTTC | CASSRNTYEQYF
TRBJ2-1 | TRBV7-3 | NA | NA | TGTGCCAGCAGCTCGACCCTACCTCACGGTGAGCAGTTCTTC | CASSSTLPHGEQFF
TRBJ2-2 | TRBV10-3 | NA | NA | TGTGCCATCAGTGAGCCGACAGCCGTGAACACCGGGGAGCTGTTTTTT | CAISEPTAVNTGELFF
TRBJ2-7 | TRBV7-9 | many | TRBD2 | TGTGCCAGCAGCTTAGTAGCGGGAGGATCCTACGAGCAGTACTTC | CASSLVAGGSYEQYF
TRBJ2-1 | TRBV6-5 | NA | NA | TGTGCCAGCAGTTACAACGGCCGTGCGCAGTTCTTC | CASSYNGRAQFF
TRBJ1-5 | TRBV20-1 | many | NA | TGCAGTGCTCCACGACGGAGCAATCAGCCCCAGCATTTT | CSAPRRSNQPQHF
TRBJ1-6 | TRBV21-1 | NA | NA | TGTGCCAGCAGCAAAAGGGGGACTCGGTATAATTCACCCCTCCACTTT | CASSKRGTRYNSPLHF
TRBJ2-2 | TRBV7-6 | NA | TRBD2 | TGTGCCAGCAGCTTACCTAGCGGGTTCGCGAACACCGGGGAGCTGTTTTTT | CASSLPSGFANTGELFF
TRBJ2-7 | TRBV13 | NA | NA | TGTGCCAGCAGCTTAGGCGCGGGTGAGCAGTACTTC | CASSLGAGEQYF
TRBJ2-1 | TRBV12-3/TRBV12-4 | few | TRBD2 | TGTGCCAGCAGTTTAGCGGGAGGGTACAAGAATGAGCAGTTCTTC | CASSLAGGYKNEQFF
TRBJ2-7 | TRBV12-5 | NA | NA | TGTGCTAGTGGTTTGGTAAAAAGAGACTACGAGCAGTACTTC | CASGLVKRDYEQYF
TRBJ2-1 | TRBV12-3/TRBV12-4 | few | NA | TGTGCCAGCAGTGGTATGGTAGAGCAGTTCTTC | CASSGMVEQFF
TRBJ2-3 | TRBV4-3 | NA | TRBD2 | TGCGCCAGCGGGGACGGGAGGGTGACAGATACGCAGTATTTT | CASGDGRVTDTQYF
TRBJ2-7 | TRBV27 | NA | NA | TGTGCCAGCAGTTACGGGACGGAATACGAGCAGTACTTC | CASSYGTEYEQYF
TRBJ2-1 | TRBV6-1 | NA | NA | TGTGCCAGCAGCCACAGGGCAAGCTCCTACAATGAGCAGTTCTTC | CASSHRASSYNEQFF
TRBJ2-5 | TRBV6-1 | NA | TRBD2 | TGTGCCAGCACGACACTAGCGGAACAAGAGACCCAGTACTTC | CASTTLAEQETQYF
TRBJ1-5 | TRBV12-3/TRBV12-4 | NA | TRBD1 | TGTGCCAGCAGCGGGGACAGATATAGCAATCAGCCCCAGCATTTT | CASSGDRYSNQPQHF
TRBJ2-7 | TRBV7-6 | NA | TRBD1 | TGTGCCTGCAGCTTAGGGACAGGGGGCATTTACGAGCAGTACTTC | CACSLGTGGIYEQYF
TRBJ2-7 | TRBV4-1 | NA | NA | TGCGCCAGCAGCCAAGATCTGGGGGGATACACCTACGAGCAGTACTTC | CASSQDLGGYTYEQYF
TRBJ2-7 | TRBV7-2 | few | NA | TGTGCCAGCAGCCCCTTTTCGGTCCCGGGGGTCTACGAGCAGTACTTC | CASSPFSVPGVYEQYF
TRBJ2-4 | TRBV4-1 | NA | NA | TGCGCCAGCAGCCAGATAGGCAAAAACATTCAGTACTTC | CASSQIGKNIQYF
TRBJ1-4 | TRBV19 | NA | NA | TGTGCCAGTAGTCCCCTGGCAACTAATGAAAAACTGTTTTTT | CASSPLATNEKLFF
TRBJ2-7 | TRBV4-1 | few | NA | TGCGCCAGCAGCCAAGTCGGGAGTCCCTCCTACGAGCAGTACTTC | CASSQVGSPSYEQYF
TRBJ2-7 | TRBV9 | many | NA | TGTGCCAGCAGCGCCGGAGAGGGCTACGAGCAGTACTTC | CASSAGEGYEQYF
TRBJ2-1 | TRBV4-1 | NA | NA | TGCGCCAGCAGCCAAGTCGGACTATCTCTATACAATGAGCAGTTCTTC | CASSQVGLSLYNEQFF
TRBJ2-1 | TRBV19 | few | NA | TGTGCCAGTAGTATAGATAATCCAACCGGGCAGTTCTTC | CASSIDNPTGQFF
TRBJ1-2 | TRBV9 | NA | NA | TGTGCCAGCAGCGTAGGAGGGGGGAACTATGGCTACACCTTC | CASSVGGGNYGYTF
TRBJ2-3 | TRBV10-3 | NA | NA | TGTGCCATCAAGGATCGAGCGAGCACAGATACGCAGTATTTT | CAIKDRASTDTQYF
TRBJ2-1 | TRBV11-1 | few | TRBD2 | TGTGCCAGCAGCTTTGGTCTAGCGGGTAGGAGCTCCTACAATGAGCAGTTCTTC | CASSFGLAGRSSYNEQFF
TRBJ2-1 | TRBV20-1 | NA | TRBD2 | TGCAGTGCGAATAGCGGGGATATGTCCTACAATGAGCAGTTCTTC | CSANSGDMSYNEQFF
TRBJ2-7 | TRBV7-6 | few | TRBD1 | TGTGCCAGCAGCTTAGTGGTTGGGGACAGGGGCTACGAGCAGTACTTC | CASSLVVGDRGYEQYF
TRBJ2-7 | TRBV27 | NA | NA | TGTGCCAGCAGCCCTTTTCGACAGCTATACGAGCAGTACTTC | CASSPFRQLYEQYF
TRBJ2-7 | TRBV4-3 | NA | NA | TGCGCCAGCAGCCAAGAAATAGGACTTGACGGCTACGAGCAGTACTTC | CASSQEIGLDGYEQYF
TRBJ2-1 | TRBV4-1 | NA | TRBD2 | TGCGCCAGCAGAAAGACTAGCGAGGGTGAGCAGTTCTTC | CASRKTSEGEQFF
TRBJ2-7 | TRBV6-5 | many | NA | TGTGCCAGCAGTTACTCGAGGGGCGACGAGCAGTACTTC | CASSYSRGDEQYF
TRBJ2-6 | TRBV12-3/TRBV12-4 | few | NA | TGTGCCAGCACGTGGACATTCGACTCTGGGGCCAACGTCCTGACTTTC | CASTWTFDSGANVLTF
TRBJ2-5 | TRBV5-1 | few | TRBD2 | TGCGCCAGCAATGCGGGACTAGCGGTTCAAGAGACCCAGTACTTC | CASNAGLAVQETQYF
TRBJ2-1 | TRBV4-3 | many | NA | TGCGCCAGCAGCCAAGATGGTCTAGCCAATGAGCAGTTCTTC | CASSQDGLANEQFF